The table lists the clone carrying this TCR beta chain with a few counts. No antigen is known for it. The record originates from a study of beta chain features in type 1 diabetes. Since all of the isolated RNA was reverse transcribed, expressed TCRB transcripts were what got sequenced. The method was immunoSEQ multiplex PCR; TCRdb's version includes in-frame clones alone and lacks a portion of them. This table has around 180,000 clones, around 8% appearing once. The CDR3 is 14 amino acids. Germline CDR1 and CDR2: SGHTA and FQGTGA. Trimming removed 6 bases from V and 1 base from J, with 12 bases in between. Study-wide findings and caveats: Patients' naive, central memory and Treg TCRB repertoires seemed closer to one another than those of healthy donors. In all four CD4+ subsets, TCRB CDR3 length was significantly, moderately reduced in type 1 diabetes. Any HLA-type effect on TCRB rearrangement remained unresolved here.

The chain employs TRBV7-3 and TRBJ1-1; D might be TRBD1 (5 bases). This sequence originates from a woman in her forties with type 1 diabetes. The sample comprised central memory CD4+ T cells from blood. The CDR3 is CASSFGHQNTEAFF. CDR3 DNA sequence: TGTGCCAGCAGTTTCGGACACCAGAACACTGAAGCTTTCTTT. Drawing the rest from reference TRBV7-3 and TRBJ1-1, the complete variable domain is GAGVSQTPSNKVTEKGKYVELRCDPISGHTALYWYRQSLGQGPEFLIYFQGTGAADDSGLPNDRFFAVRPEGSVSTLKIQRTERGDSAVYLCASSFGHQNTEAFFGQGTRLTVV.